This T cell receptor (beta chain) was sequenced during a study of T cell repertoires in cytomegalovirus infection. The overall study: Epitope selection comprised recently identified HLA-C-restricted CMV epitopes and well-studied HLA-B-restricted CMV epitopes. Carrying CMV and the relevant HLA type showed in public TCR beta signatures. General study points: CMV-specific TCR beta clonotypes restricted by HLA-C were the ones dominating the ex vivo response. Cumulative public TCR beta family frequency identified CMV carriers with the relevant HLA.

The CDR3 contains 16 residues. The trim removed 2 bases at V and 1 base at J, leaving 4 bases unmatched. Looked up from germline, CDR1 is MGHRA and CDR2 is YSYEKL. Note on this clonotype: Its matching antigen is unknown.

Each CDR3 protein gets one entry after TCRdb re-called the reads with MiXCR. The repertoire holds approximately 74,000 distinct CDR3 sequences, with around 40% as singletons. The specimen was CD8+ T cells from cultured PBMCs, collected from culture after CMV antigen stimulation. This receptor was obtained from a human donor in good health (CMV status not recorded). Some clones in this sample may be carry-over from other donors' samples. The chain recombines TRBV4-1 with TRBJ2-7; 11 bases map to TRBD2. CDR3 bases: TGCGCCAGCAGCCAAACTCTAGCGGGGGGATCCTACGAGCAGTACTTC. Translation: CASSQTLAGGSYEQYF.